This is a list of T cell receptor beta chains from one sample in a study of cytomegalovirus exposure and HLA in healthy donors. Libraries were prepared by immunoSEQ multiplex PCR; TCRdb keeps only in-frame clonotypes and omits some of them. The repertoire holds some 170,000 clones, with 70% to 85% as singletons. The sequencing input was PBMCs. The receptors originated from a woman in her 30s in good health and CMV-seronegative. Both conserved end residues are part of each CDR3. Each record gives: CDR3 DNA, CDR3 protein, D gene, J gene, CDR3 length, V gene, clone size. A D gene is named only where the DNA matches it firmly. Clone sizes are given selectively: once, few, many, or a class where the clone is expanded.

TGTGCCAGCAGTGTACAGGACACTGACACCGGGGAGCTGTTTTTT CASSVQDTDTGELFF NA TRBJ2-2 15 TRBV6-4 NA
TGCAGCGTGGCCGGGAGGGGCGCAGATACGCAGTATTTT CSVAGRGADTQYF TRBD2 TRBJ2-3 13 TRBV29-1 NA
TGTGCCAGCAGTACCTTAGGGGACAGGGCACCAAAACTGTTTTTT CASSTLGDRAPKLFF TRBD1 TRBJ1-4 15 TRBV2 NA
TGTGCCAGCAGCTTAGGAGAGGTAGGAAGAGCCAATGAGCAGTTCTTC CASSLGEVGRANEQFF NA TRBJ2-1 16 TRBV7-9 NA
TGCGCCAGCAGCTCGTCCGCAGCGGGTGTGAACAATGAGCAGTTCTTC CASSSSAAGVNNEQFF NA TRBJ2-1 16 TRBV5-1 NA
TGCGCCAGCAGCTTGGGACTAGCGGGTACAGATACGCAGTATTTT CASSLGLAGTDTQYF TRBD2 TRBJ2-3 15 TRBV5-1 NA
TGTGCCAGCAGCTCCACCCCGCTGGGAGGCACTGAAGCTTTCTTT CASSSTPLGGTEAFF NA TRBJ1-1 15 TRBV6-5 NA
TGTGCCATCAGTGAGTCGACAGGGAATTCCTACGAGCAGTACTTC CAISESTGNSYEQYF TRBD1 TRBJ2-7 15 TRBV10-3 NA
TGTGCCAGCAGGGAAAGTCGACAGATACAAGAGACCCAGTACTTC CASRESRQIQETQYF NA TRBJ2-5 15 TRBV6-1 NA
TGCGCCAGCAGCCAAGGACAGGGGGGTTTGGCCGGGGAGCTGTTTTTT CASSQGQGGLAGELFF TRBD1 TRBJ2-2 16 TRBV4-3 NA
TGTGCCAGCAGCCAAGGGGTTGGACAGGGGAACACCGGGGAGCTGTTTTTT CASSQGVGQGNTGELFF TRBD1 TRBJ2-2 17 TRBV4-2 NA
TGTGCCAGCTCATCCACAGGGGGAGAGGAGTACTTC CASSSTGGEEYF TRBD1 TRBJ2-7 12 TRBV18 once
TGTGCCAGCAGTTTATGGGACAGGGGGGACAATGAGCAGTTCTTC CASSLWDRGDNEQFF TRBD1 TRBJ2-1 15 TRBV28 NA
TGCGCCAGCAGCCCGTCAAAGGGGACAGGGGGGTATAGTCAGCCCCAGCATTTT CASSPSKGTGGYSQPQHF TRBD1 TRBJ1-5 18 TRBV4-1 NA
TGTGCCAGCAGCTTCCCTAGCGGGCCAGAAGAGACCCAGTACTTC CASSFPSGPEETQYF TRBD2 TRBJ2-5 15 TRBV5-6 NA
TGTGCCAGGTCCAGGCAGGGCCAAGAGACCCAGTACTTC CARSRQGQETQYF NA TRBJ2-5 13 TRBV21-1 NA
TGCAGCGTCATGACAGGGGGGAACACTGAAGCTTTCTTT CSVMTGGNTEAFF TRBD1 TRBJ1-1 13 TRBV29-1 NA
TGCAGTGCTAGGTCTGACTATGGCTACACCTTC CSARSDYGYTF NA TRBJ1-2 11 TRBV20-1 NA
TGTGCCAGCAGCGTACCTGGGGGTAGCGGGGATATCACAGATACGCAGTATTTT CASSVPGGSGDITDTQYF TRBD2 TRBJ2-3 18 TRBV9 NA
TGTGCCAGCAGCCGGACAGGGGGATTCTACGAGCAGTACTTC CASSRTGGFYEQYF TRBD1 TRBJ2-7 14 TRBV6-5 NA
TGTGCCAGCAGCTTTGGGCTAGCGCCGTCCAATGAGCAGTTCTTC CASSFGLAPSNEQFF NA TRBJ2-1 15 TRBV5-4 few
TGCAGCGTTGAGAGTAGCGGGAGGTACGAGCAGTACTTC CSVESSGRYEQYF TRBD2 TRBJ2-7 13 TRBV29-1 NA
TGTGCCAGTAGTATAGGGCCGAATCAGCCCCAGCATTTT CASSIGPNQPQHF NA TRBJ1-5 13 TRBV19 NA
TGTGCCAGCAGTTTACCCCCCTTATACAGGGAGAGCAATCAGCCCCAGCATTTT CASSLPPLYRESNQPQHF NA TRBJ1-5 18 TRBV28 NA
TGTGCCAGACGGGACAGGGGAAACGAGCAGTACTTC CARRDRGNEQYF TRBD1 TRBJ2-7 12 TRBV2 NA
TGTGCCAGCAGTGAAGGTCGGGTAACCTACGAGCAGTACTTC CASSEGRVTYEQYF NA TRBJ2-7 14 TRBV6-1 few
TGTGCCAGCAGTTTACCGACAGGGCGCTATGGCTACACCTTC CASSLPTGRYGYTF TRBD1 TRBJ1-2 14 TRBV28 few
TGCGCCAGCAGCTTGGCCGGAGGGTCTCGAGAAGCTTTCTTT CASSLAGGSREAFF NA TRBJ1-1 14 TRBV5-1 NA
TGTGCCAGCTCACCTGACGGGGATGGAAACACCATATATTTT CASSPDGDGNTIYF NA TRBJ1-3 14 TRBV18 NA
TGTGCCAGTAGTATGTTTGCCGGGACTAGCGGTCTCTACGAGCAGTACTTC CASSMFAGTSGLYEQYF TRBD2 TRBJ2-7 17 TRBV19 NA
TGTGCCAGCAGGGATTTTTCGGGGGGCCAAGAGACCCAGTACTTC CASRDFSGGQETQYF TRBD2 TRBJ2-5 15 TRBV2 NA
TGCGCCAGCAGCCGGGGGACTAGTATGGCCGGGGAGCTGTTTTTT CASSRGTSMAGELFF TRBD2 TRBJ2-2 15 TRBV4-3 many
TGTGCCAGCAGCGAAGAGCGTGGGAGAGGCGAGACCCAGTACTTC CASSEERGRGETQYF NA TRBJ2-5 15 TRBV6-1 NA
TGTGCCAGCAGTCAAGGGGGGGGGAGGACTGAAGCTTTCTTT CASSQGGGRTEAFF NA TRBJ1-1 14 TRBV2 NA
TGTGCCAGCAGTGAGACTAGCGGGGACTACAATGAGCAGTTCTTC CASSETSGDYNEQFF TRBD2 TRBJ2-1 15 TRBV27 NA
TGTGCCACCAGCGAGGCTGGGAGCTCCTACAATGAGCAGTTCTTC CATSEAGSSYNEQFF NA TRBJ2-1 15 TRBV15 NA